A single count supports the clone carrying this T cell receptor (beta chain). Clones were sequenced by immunoSEQ multiplex PCR, and TCRdb holds only the in-frame ones, with some missing. This sample has 80,000 to 100,000 clones, with roughly nine tenths found just once. This CDR3 is 14 amino acids long. J was trimmed by 4 bases and V by 2 bases; bases with no gene match: 3. CDR1 is SEHNR and CDR2 is FQNEAQ in the germline V gene (reference sequence). This entry is derived from a study of blood T cell repertoires in COVID-19. The chain uses TRBV7-9 and TRBJ2-5, with 8 nucleotides matching TRBD2. The sample was peripheral blood. The clonotype comes from a man aged 50 or older with acute or convalescent COVID-19. The CDR3 region has the DNA TGTGCCAGCAGCTTATCGCTAGCGGGAGAGACCCAGTACTTC. It yields the protein CASSLSLAGETQYF.